Below, 30 T cell receptor delta chains from the same sample are listed, as sequenced in a study of intestinal T cells in coeliac disease. Using about 0.15 ug of biopsy DNA, TRD was amplified in bulk with BIOMED-2 primers. TCRdb processed the multiplex PCR reads again with the CATT caller. Found here are about 1,500 delta-chain clones, about 69% of them singletons; the top ten hold under 20%. For each case, the template was genomic DNA from ten roughly 4.5-µm formalin-fixed paraffin-embedded scrolls. The sequenced sample consisted of a duodenal biopsy. All receptors derive from a human donor with celiac disease.

The rearrangement links TRDV1 to TRDJ1, with 12 bases aligning to TRDD3. CDR3 length equals 24 residues. The V gene's germline CDR1 is TSWWSYY and CDR2 QGS. V lost 2 bases and J lost 4; bases outside the gene matches: 29. The CDR3 protein is CALGEKWDRGDLNTGGYFGDKLIF. The CDR3 nucleotides are TGTGCTCTTGGGGAAAAATGGGATCGCGGGGACCTAAATACTGGGGGATACTTCGGCGATAAACTCATCTTT.

As concerns this clone: Given a far larger clone just one base away, this is likely a sequencing read error. V is TRDV2 and J is TRDJ3; 9 nucleotides match TRDD3. This CDR3 has 18 amino acids. Germline V gene data show CDR1 as GEAIGNYY and CDR2 as EKD. CDR3 protein: CAGDVLGDSTWDTRQMFF. The CDR3 bases are TGTGCCGGTGACGTACTGGGGGACTCAACCTGGGACACCCGACAGATGTTTTTC.

To note about this clone: A far larger clone differs by one base, so this is likely a read error. The chain uses TRDV1 and TRDJ1, with TRDD3 as a possible D gene (5 bases). Looked up from germline, CDR1 is TSWWSYY and CDR2 is QGS. The length of the CDR3 is 18 residues. CDR3 DNA sequence: TGTGCTCTTGGGGACTCCTTACTCGATACCTCGTACACCGTTAAACTCATCTTT. It codes for CALGDSLLDTSYTVKLIF.

Details on this clone: Given a far larger clone just one base away, this is likely a sequencing read error. The rearrangement uses TRDV1 and TRDJ1, with 9 bases that match TRDD3. The V segment lost 2 bases and the J segment 0 bases; nucleotides outside the gene matches: 28. Germline CDR1 and CDR2: TSWWSYY and QGS. The CDR3 extends over 24 amino acids. DNA of the CDR3: TGTGCTCTTGGGGAAGGCTGGCGGTCCCTTCTAACGGGGGATACCCGGGAGTACACCGATAAACTCATCTTT. It specifies CALGEGWRSLLTGDTREYTDKLIF.

This clone was recorded a few times. This likely reflects a read error, since a far larger clone is one base away. This sample also contains other DNA sequences that code for the same CDR3. The chain employs TRDV1 and TRDJ1; TRDD3 matches at 12 bases. V trimming: 0 bases; J trimming: 1 base; junction bases outside the gene matches: 15. The CDR3 spans 21 residues. Germline values: CDR1 TSWWSYY, CDR2 QGS. As DNA, the CDR3 is TGTGCTCTTGGGGAACTAGCCTTCGACACTGGGGGATACCTGGGCACCGATAAACTCATCTTT. It translates to CALGELAFDTGGYLGTDKLIF.

This clone was recorded only once. The J gene is TRDJ1, the V gene TRDV1; 12 bases align to TRDD3. Germline CDR1 reads TSWWSYY; CDR2 reads QGS. The CDR3 is 18 residues long. V shed 1 base and J 3 bases; nucleotides not matched to a gene: 9. In DNA, the CDR3 is TGTGCTCTTGGGGAACCTCCTGGGGGATACGAGGGGGCCGATAAACTCATCTTT. It specifies CALGEPPGGYEGADKLIF.

As to this clone: Since a far larger clone is one base different, this is likely a read error. This CDR3 is also generated by other DNA sequences in the sample. V usage is TRDV2 and J usage is TRDJ1; TRDD3 aligns across 11 bases. The ends lost 0 bases at V and 5 bases at J; junction bases unmatched: 13. CDR3 length equals 18 residues. Germline V CDR1 and CDR2: GEAIGNYY, EKD. In DNA, the CDR3 is TGTGCCTGTGACACCCACCTACTGGGGGATAGAGCCGCTGATAAACTCATCTTT. This encodes CACDTHLLGDRAADKLIF.

V usage is TRDV1 and J usage is TRDJ1, with D perhaps TRDD2 or TRDD3 (8 bases each). Germline V gene sequence: CDR1 TSWWSYY, CDR2 QGS. V dropped 1 base and J dropped 3 bases, with 27 bases sitting between them. The CDR3 has 20 amino acids. CDR3 in amino acids: CALGEPLLLPTLGAADKLIF. DNA of the CDR3: TGTGCTCTTGGGGAACCGTTACTACTTCCTACACTGGGGGCCGCCGATAAACTCATCTTT.

V usage is TRDV1 and J usage is TRDJ1, with 12 positions matching TRDD3. This CDR3 contains 22 residues. Germline values: CDR1 TSWWSYY, CDR2 QGS. Losses at the gene ends were 0 bases for V and 6 bases for J; bases not matched to a gene: 23. CDR3 amino acids: CALGELVSYLVLGDTGDYKLIF. As DNA, the CDR3 is TGTGCTCTTGGGGAACTAGTCTCCTACCTGGTACTGGGGGATACAGGGGACTATAAACTCATCTTT.

This clone is classed as large. This CDR3 is also generated by other DNA sequences in the sample. The rearrangement links TRDV1 to TRDJ1; TRDD2 is a possible D gene (5 bases). V was clipped by 4 bases and J by 4 bases, with 13 bases between them. The CDR3 totals 14 residues. The germline gives CDR1 TSWWSYY, CDR2 QGS. CDR3 loop: CALGAFYNSDKLIF. The CDR3 coding sequence is TGTGCTCTTGGGGCCTTCTATAACAGCGATAAACTCATCTTT.

This clone was observed a few times. This clone may be a read error of a much larger clone one base away. The chain couples TRDV1 to TRDJ1; the D is unclear. There are 13 residues in the CDR3. The germline gives CDR1 TSWWSYY, CDR2 QGS. The CDR3 bases are TGTGCTCTTGAGGAACTAATGCTGAATAAACTCATCTTT. It yields the protein CALEELMLNKLIF.

On this clone: A far larger clone lies a single base away; this is likely a read error. The chain is built from TRDV1 and TRDJ3; 8 bases line up with TRDD2. Germline trimming cut 4 bases from V and 0 bases from J; bases unmatched to any gene: 26. This CDR3 spans 25 amino acids. CDR1 TSWWSYY and CDR2 QGS come from the germline V gene. The CDR3 is CALGAPKAFLNSPAGSSWDTRQMFF. In DNA form, the CDR3 reads TGTGCTCTTGGGGCTCCCAAGGCCTTCCTAAACTCCCCCGCTGGGAGCTCCTGGGACACCCGACAGATGTTTTTC.

A remark on this clone: A far bigger clonotype differs at one base, so this is likely a read error. The genes are TRDV1 and TRDJ1; 7 nucleotides align to TRDD3. Trimming removed 0 bases from V and 11 bases from J; junction bases left unmatched: 24. CDR3 length: 19 residues. The germline V gene has CDR1 TSWWSYY and CDR2 QGS. The CDR3 bases are TGTGCTCTTGGGGAACTCCTATCTATCTCCACAGGGGATATAGGGGGTCTCATCTTT. Protein sequence: CALGELLSISTGDIGGLIF.

As to this clone: This probably arose from a read error, given a far larger clone one base away. This rearrangement joins TRDV1 to TRDJ3; TRDD2 matches at 8 bases. V trimming: 7 bases; J trimming: 0 bases; junction bases outside the gene matches: 29. Germline assignment: CDR1 TSWWSYY and CDR2 QGS. The CDR3 contains 25 residues. CDR3 loop: CALVAPKAFLTSPAGSSWDTRQMFF. CDR3 coding DNA: TGTGCTCTTGTGGCTCCCAAGGCCTTCCTAACCTCCCCCGCTGGGAGCTCCTGGGACACCCGACAGATGTTTTTC.

This clone was seen just once. The chain employs TRDV1 and TRDJ1; 8 bases line up with TRDD3. With 0 bases clipped from V and 4 bases from J, the junction kept 25 bases outside the gene matches. The CDR3 has 22 residues. Germline V lookup: CDR1 TSWWSYY, CDR2 QGS. The CDR3 region has the DNA TGTGCTCTTGGGGAACTAGTCTCCTACCGAGGTGGGGGATTTTTCGATTTCGATAAACTCATCTTT. It specifies CALGELVSYRGGGFFDFDKLIF.

A remark on this clone: Since a far larger clone is one base different, this is likely a read error. Other nucleotide sequences from this sample produce the same CDR3. This sequence joins TRDV1 and TRDJ1; weak D call: TRDD3 (7 bases). The V gene lost 1 base and the J gene lost 5 bases, with 23 bases spanning the gap. The germline CDR1 and CDR2 sequences are TSWWSYY and QGS. CDR3 length equals 18 residues. The CDR3 DNA sequence: TGTGCTCTTGGGGAACCAGTCCTACGCACCGGGGATATGGATAAACTCATCTTT. Its protein is CALGEPVLRTGDMDKLIF.

The chain recombines TRDV1 with TRDJ1; the match to TRDD3 covers 10 bases. Germline V lookup: CDR1 TSWWSYY, CDR2 QGS. The CDR3 length is 22 residues. The V and J ends lost 2 bases and 0 bases, in that order; junction bases with no gene match: 21. CDR3 in DNA: TGTGCTCTTGGGGAAGGGTTCCTACGAAGGTACTGGGGGATCCCGTACACCGATAAACTCATCTTT. This codes for CALGEGFLRRYWGIPYTDKLIF.

Concerning this clone itself: A single base is all that separates this from a far larger clone, so a read error is likely. The chain is built from TRDV2 and TRDJ1, with TRDD3 matching over 11 bases. There are 18 residues in the CDR3. CDR1 and CDR2 from the germline V gene are GEAIGNYY and EKD. With 0 bases clipped from V and 3 bases from J, the junction kept 11 bases outside the gene matches. Here the CDR3 reads CACDTHLLGDRDADKLIF. As DNA, the CDR3 is TGTGCCTGTGACACCCACCTACTGGGGGATAGAGACGCCGATAAACTCATCTTT.

This clone was detected only a few times. A much larger clone differs from this one at a single base, so this may be a read error. Other DNA variants within this sample encode the same CDR3. The chain is built from TRDV1 and TRDJ1; 9 bases are shared with TRDD3. Germline lookup yields CDR1 TSWWSYY and CDR2 QGS. Trimming removed 0 bases from V and 8 bases from J; junction bases left unmatched: 22. The CDR3 has 20 amino acids. This chain's CDR3 is CALGELVFPRTGGDIDKLIF. The DNA for the CDR3 is TGTGCTCTTGGGGAACTAGTCTTCCCCCGTACTGGGGGAGATATCGACAAACTCATCTTT.

The chain joins TRDV2 to TRDJ3, with TRDD3 matching 10 bases. There are 24 residues in the CDR3. Trimming at V came to 0 bases and at J to 1 base, leaving 20 bases not matched to a gene. The V gene's germline CDR1 is GEAIGNYY and CDR2 EKD. The CDR3 sequence: CACDTGKVEKVGDTYSWDTRQMFF. The CDR3 DNA sequence: TGTGCCTGTGACACCGGCAAAGTAGAGAAGGTGGGGGATACATATTCCTGGGACACCCGACAGATGTTTTTC.

This clone was observed a few times. A far bigger clonotype differs at one base, so this is likely a read error. Other DNA sequences in this specimen translate into the identical CDR3. J is TRDJ1 and V is TRDV1, with 7 bases that match TRDD2. J lost 9 bases, V lost 3 bases, and 7 bases had no gene match. The germline V gene has CDR1 TSWWSYY and CDR2 QGS. There are 13 residues in the CDR3. CDR3 nucleotides: TGTGCTCTTGGGGAGTCCTTCCTGCGGGAACTCATCTTT. Amino acids: CALGESFLRELIF.

This clone is judged large. The CDR3 loop reads CASRVGRTDKLIF. The CDR3, as DNA: TGTGCCTCCAGAGTAGGGCGGACCGATAAACTCATCTTT. No V gene was called, though TRDJ1 was called as the J gene. CDR3 length: 13 amino acids.

This clone was recorded once. A far bigger clonotype differs at one base, so this is likely a read error. The chain is built from TRDV1 and TRDJ3; TRDD2 matches 8 bases. Trimming cost V 4 bases and J 2 bases; bases outside gene matches: 28. CDR3 length: 25 amino acids. CDR1 and CDR2 (germline): TSWWSYY, QGS. DNA of the CDR3: TGTGCTCTTGGGGCTCCCAAGGCCTTCCTAACCTCCCCCGCTGGGAGCCCCTGGGACACCCGACAGATGTTTTTC. Translation: CALGAPKAFLTSPAGSPWDTRQMFF.

This clone was seen only once. A read error likely explains this, since a far larger clone differs by one base. No DNA is shown, since the ends of the CDR3 on it are uncertain; the CDR3 is the one TCRdb lists. Other DNA sequences within the sample encode an identical CDR3. The rearrangement links TRAV29/DV5 to TRDJ1; the table assigns TRDD3, which was not confirmed against the DNA. The CDR3 length is 26 residues, termini included. Germline V gene data show CDR1 as NSMFDY and CDR2 as ISSIKDK. This chain's CDR3 is CSVLLCSSTQPTSFLSSGAYTDKLIF.

Remarks on this clone: A far larger clone is a single base away, which makes a read error likely. Distinct nucleotide sequences in the sample also encode this CDR3. The chain's CDR3 is CALGELSLSLGGHSYCCIF. DNA for the CDR3: TGTGCTCTTGGGGAACTATCCCTTAGTCTAGGAGGCCACTCATATTGTTGTATCTTT. The V and J genes are TRDV1 and TRDJ1; D is unclear. V lost 0 bases and J 14 bases, leaving 34 bases between the germline ends. Germline V lookup: CDR1 TSWWSYY, CDR2 QGS. The CDR3 totals 19 residues.

This rearrangement joins TRDV3 to TRDJ1; D is perhaps TRDD3 (7 bases). The CDR3 spans 17 residues. Germline-derived CDR1 and CDR2 are TVYSNPD and GDNSRS (reference sequence). The V end lost 4 bases, the J end lost 0 bases, and 24 bases lay between the germline ends. For the CDR3, the DNA is TGTGCCTCAGTCCTACTCTCCCTGGGGGGTTACACCGATAAACTCATCTTT. Protein: CASVLLSLGGYTDKLIF.

The rearrangement uses TRDV1 and TRDJ2; TRDD3 aligns across 9 bases. CDR1 TSWWSYY and CDR2 QGS come from the germline V gene. The CDR3 has 12 residues. Here the CDR3 DNA reads TGTTCGGGGGATACAAATGCGGCACAACTCTTCTTT. It translates to CSGDTNAAQLFF.

Points on this clone: With a far larger clone one base away, a read error is the likely cause. This sample includes further DNA sequences coding for the same CDR3. The chain employs TRDV3 and TRDJ1; 8 bases align to TRDD3. Germline assignment: CDR1 TVYSNPD and CDR2 GDNSRS (reference sequence). The CDR3 spans 18 residues. The CDR3 bases are TGTGCCTTTGTCGGTCCTACCAGTACTGGGGGGTACACCGATAAACTTATCTTT. The encoded protein is CAFVGPTSTGGYTDKLIF.

The gene calls are TRDV2 and TRDJ1, with TRDD3 identical over 7 bases. The CDR3 contains 15 residues. The germline gives CDR1 GEAIGNYY, CDR2 EKD. Trimming cost V 3 bases and J 2 bases; bases outside gene matches: 8. CDR3 nucleotide sequence: TGTGCCTGTGACCCACTGGGGTTAAGGACCGATAAACTCATCTTT. The encoded protein is CACDPLGLRTDKLIF.

On this clone itself: It is likely a read error: a sequence one base away is far more abundant. Other DNA sequences in this specimen translate into the identical CDR3. The chain has TRDV1 and TRDJ1, with 8 nucleotides matching TRDD2. Germline CDR1 and CDR2: TSWWSYY and QGS. The CDR3 has 15 residues. V gave up 1 base and J gave up 11 bases; unmatched junction bases: 12. The CDR3 DNA sequence: TGTGCTCTTGGGGAACCGGCCTTCCTAAGCTTGAAGCTCATCTTT. This translates into CALGEPAFLSLKLIF.